The T cell receptor (beta chain) under discussion was sequenced for a study of control samples from healthy donors and cancer patients. This CDR3 has 21 amino acids. Trimming cost V 0 bases and J 1 base, with 26 bases left between them. Germline assignment: CDR1 LGHNT and CDR2 FRNRAP. TCRdb's copy holds only in-frame clones and misses some; the assay was immunoSEQ multiplex PCR. The data show around 55,000 clones, 95% to 97% seen once. The source is a woman younger than 35 in good health. Specimen: blood. The chain combines TRBV12-5 with TRBJ2-3, with TRBD2 as a possible D gene (7 bases). CDR3 sequence: CASGLVLGLVKQGGGTDTQYF. CDR3 bases: TGTGCTAGTGGTTTGGTACTCGGTCTGGTCAAACAGGGAGGGGGCACAGATACGCAGTATTTT.